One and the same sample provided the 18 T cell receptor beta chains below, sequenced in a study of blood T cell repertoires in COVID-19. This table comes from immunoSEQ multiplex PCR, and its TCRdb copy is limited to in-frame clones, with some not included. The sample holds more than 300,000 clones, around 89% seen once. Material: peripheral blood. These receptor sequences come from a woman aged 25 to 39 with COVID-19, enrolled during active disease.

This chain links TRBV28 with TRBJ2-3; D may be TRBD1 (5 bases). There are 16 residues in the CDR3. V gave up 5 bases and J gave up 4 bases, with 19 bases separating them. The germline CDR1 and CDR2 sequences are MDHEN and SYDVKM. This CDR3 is CASSGRQFAKSDTQYF. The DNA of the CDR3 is TGTGCCAGCAGTGGGCGACAGTTCGCGAAGTCAGATACGCAGTATTTT.

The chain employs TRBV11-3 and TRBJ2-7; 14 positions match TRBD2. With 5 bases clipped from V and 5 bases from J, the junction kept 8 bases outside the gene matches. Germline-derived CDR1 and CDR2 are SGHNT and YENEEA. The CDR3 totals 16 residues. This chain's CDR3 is CASSGRLAGGLDEQYF. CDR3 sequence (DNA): TGTGCCAGCAGCGGACGACTAGCGGGGGGGCTCGACGAGCAGTACTTC.

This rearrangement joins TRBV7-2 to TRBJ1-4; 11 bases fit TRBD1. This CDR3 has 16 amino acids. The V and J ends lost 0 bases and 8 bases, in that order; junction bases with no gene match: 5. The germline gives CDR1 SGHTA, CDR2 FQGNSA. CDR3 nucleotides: TGTGCCAGCAGCTTAGCCGGACAGGGGGCCAAAGAAAAACTGTTTTTT. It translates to CASSLAGQGAKEKLFF.

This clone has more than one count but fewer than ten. The CDR3 DNA reads as TGTGCCAGCAGCGCCCGAGGGCAGTTGTCCTACGAGCAGTACTTC. It translates to CASSARGQLSYEQYF. V usage is TRBV5-6 and J usage is TRBJ2-7; a possible D gene is TRBD2 (5 bases). Looked up from germline, CDR1 is SGHDT and CDR2 is YYEEEE. The CDR3 contains 15 residues. The V gene lost 4 bases and the J gene lost 1 base, with 15 bases spanning the gap.

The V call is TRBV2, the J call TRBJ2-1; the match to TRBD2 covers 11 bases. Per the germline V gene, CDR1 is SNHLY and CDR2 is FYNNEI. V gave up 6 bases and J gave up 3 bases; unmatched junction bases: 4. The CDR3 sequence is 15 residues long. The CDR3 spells CASSATSGDYNEQFF. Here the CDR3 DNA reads TGTGCCAGCAGCGCGACTAGCGGGGACTACAATGAGCAGTTCTTC.

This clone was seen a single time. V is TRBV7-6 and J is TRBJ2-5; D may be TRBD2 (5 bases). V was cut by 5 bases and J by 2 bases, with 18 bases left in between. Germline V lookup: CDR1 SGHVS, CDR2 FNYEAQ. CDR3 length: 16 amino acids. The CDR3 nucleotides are TGTGCCAGCAGCCTCTCCCCCACGGGGTCACAAGAGACCCAGTACTTC. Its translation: CASSLSPTGSQETQYF.

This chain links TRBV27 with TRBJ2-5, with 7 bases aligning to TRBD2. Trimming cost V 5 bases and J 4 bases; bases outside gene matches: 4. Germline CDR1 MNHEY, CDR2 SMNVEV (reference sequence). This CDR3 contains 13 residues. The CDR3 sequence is CASSPGGGETQYF. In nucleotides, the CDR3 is TGTGCCAGCAGTCCCGGCGGGGGAGAGACCCAGTACTTC.

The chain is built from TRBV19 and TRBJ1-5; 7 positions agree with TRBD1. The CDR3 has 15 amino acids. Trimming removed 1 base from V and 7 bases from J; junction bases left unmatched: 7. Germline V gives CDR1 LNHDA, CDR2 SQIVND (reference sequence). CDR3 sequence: CASSIGDRAGQPQHF. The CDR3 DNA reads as TGTGCCAGTAGTATAGGAGACAGGGCGGGCCAGCCCCAGCATTTT.

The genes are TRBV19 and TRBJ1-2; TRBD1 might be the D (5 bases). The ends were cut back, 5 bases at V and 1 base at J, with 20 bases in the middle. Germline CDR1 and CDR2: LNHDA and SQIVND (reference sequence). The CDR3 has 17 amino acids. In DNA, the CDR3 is TGTGCCAGTAGTGATGGGACTTGGGACCTACTTAACTATGGCTACACCTTC. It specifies CASSDGTWDLLNYGYTF. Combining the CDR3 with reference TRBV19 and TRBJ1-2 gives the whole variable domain DGGITQSPKYLFRKEGQNVTLSCEQNLNHDAMYWYRQDPGQGLRLIYYSQIVNDFQKGDIAEGYSVSREKKESFPLTVTSAQKNPTAFYLCASSDGTWDLLNYGYTFGSGTRLTVV.

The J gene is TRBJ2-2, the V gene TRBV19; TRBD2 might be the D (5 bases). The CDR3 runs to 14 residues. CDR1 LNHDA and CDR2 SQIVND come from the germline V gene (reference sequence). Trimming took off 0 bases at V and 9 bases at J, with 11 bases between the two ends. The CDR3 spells CASSIDRTGRELFF. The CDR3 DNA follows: TGTGCCAGTAGTATAGATAGGACGGGGAGGGAGCTGTTTTTT.

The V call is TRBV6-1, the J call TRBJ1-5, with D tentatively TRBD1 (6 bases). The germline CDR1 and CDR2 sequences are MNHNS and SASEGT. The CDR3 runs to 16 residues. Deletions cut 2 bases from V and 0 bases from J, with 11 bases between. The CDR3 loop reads CASSEHRDVSNQPQHF. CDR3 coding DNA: TGTGCCAGCAGTGAACACAGGGACGTTAGCAATCAGCCCCAGCATTTT.

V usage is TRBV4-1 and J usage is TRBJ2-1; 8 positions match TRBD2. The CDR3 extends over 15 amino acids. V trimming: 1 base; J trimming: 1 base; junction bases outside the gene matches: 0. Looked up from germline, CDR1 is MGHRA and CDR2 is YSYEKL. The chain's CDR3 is CASSQVAGSYNEQFF. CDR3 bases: TGCGCCAGCAGCCAAGTAGCGGGGTCCTACAATGAGCAGTTCTTC.

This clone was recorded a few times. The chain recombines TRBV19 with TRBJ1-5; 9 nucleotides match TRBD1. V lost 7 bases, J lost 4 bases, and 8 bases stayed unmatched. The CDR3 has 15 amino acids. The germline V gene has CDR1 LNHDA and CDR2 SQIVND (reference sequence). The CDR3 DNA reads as TGTGCCAGTACCCCCCAGGACAGGGGTAATCAGCCCCAGCATTTT. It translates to CASTPQDRGNQPQHF.

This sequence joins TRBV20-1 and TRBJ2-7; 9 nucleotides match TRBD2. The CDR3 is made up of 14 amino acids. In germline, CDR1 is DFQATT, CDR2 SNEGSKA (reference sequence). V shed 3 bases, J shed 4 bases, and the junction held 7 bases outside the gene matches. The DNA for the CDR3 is TGCAGTGCTAGTCGCGGGGGGGCTGGGTACGAGCAGTACTTC. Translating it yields CSASRGGAGYEQYF.

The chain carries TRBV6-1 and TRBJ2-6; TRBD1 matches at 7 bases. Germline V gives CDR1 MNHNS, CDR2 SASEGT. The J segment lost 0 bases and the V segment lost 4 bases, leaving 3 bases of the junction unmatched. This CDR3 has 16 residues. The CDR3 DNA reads TGTGCCAGCAGTGGGGGGACAGTCTCTGGGGCCAACGTCCTGACTTTC. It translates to CASSGGTVSGANVLTF.

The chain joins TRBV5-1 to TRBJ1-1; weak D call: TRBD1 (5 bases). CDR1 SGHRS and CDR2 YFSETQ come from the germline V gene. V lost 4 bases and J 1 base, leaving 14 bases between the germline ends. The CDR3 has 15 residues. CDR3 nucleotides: TGCGCCAGCAGCCTCGGTTTTGGGGCGAACACTGAAGCTTTCTTT. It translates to CASSLGFGANTEAFF.

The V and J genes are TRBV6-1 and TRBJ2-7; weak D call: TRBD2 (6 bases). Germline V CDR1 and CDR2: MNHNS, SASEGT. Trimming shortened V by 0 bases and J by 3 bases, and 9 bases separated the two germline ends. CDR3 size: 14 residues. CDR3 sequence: CASSEAGGDYEQYV. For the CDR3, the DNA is TGTGCCAGCAGTGAAGCGGGCGGGGACTACGAGCAGTACGTC.

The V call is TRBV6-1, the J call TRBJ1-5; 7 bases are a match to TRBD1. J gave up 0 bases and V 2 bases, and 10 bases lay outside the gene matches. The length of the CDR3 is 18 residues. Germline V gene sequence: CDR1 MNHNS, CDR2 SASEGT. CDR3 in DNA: TGTGCCAGCAGTGAAAGAGAAGGGACAGTTAATAGCAATCAGCCCCAGCATTTT. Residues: CASSEREGTVNSNQPQHF.